This T cell receptor beta chain was identified in a study of shared T cell receptors in the human thymus. The germline CDR1 and CDR2 sequences are MNHEY and SMNVEV (reference sequence). V shed 6 bases and J shed 1 base, with 18 bases lying between them. There are 17 residues in the CDR3. TCRdb's table, derived via immunoSEQ multiplex PCR, lists solely in-frame clones and lacks some. The table has 600,000 to 900,000 clones, over 75% seen once. The data also belong to a second study, concerning human thymus T cells. This second report adds: Corrective heart surgery yielded resections, and these provided the thymus tissue. Use of V and J genes seemed skewed within the thymic and blood repertoires.

The sequencing sample was made of thymocytes. The chain combines TRBV27 with TRBJ1-4; TRBD1 might be the D (6 bases). This TCR came from a girl under three years old with a congenital heart defect. CDR3 protein: CASRRYYRAVTNEKLFF. The DNA for the CDR3 is TGTGCCAGCAGACGATACTACAGGGCAGTAACTAATGAAAAACTGTTTTTT. The variable domain in full, completed from reference TRBV27 and TRBJ1-4, reads EAQVTQNPRYLITVTGKKLTVTCSQNMNHEYMSWYRQDPGLGLRQIYYSMNVEVTDKGDVPEGYKVSRKEKRNFPLILESPSPNQTSLYFCASRRYYRAVTNEKLFFGSGTQLSVL.